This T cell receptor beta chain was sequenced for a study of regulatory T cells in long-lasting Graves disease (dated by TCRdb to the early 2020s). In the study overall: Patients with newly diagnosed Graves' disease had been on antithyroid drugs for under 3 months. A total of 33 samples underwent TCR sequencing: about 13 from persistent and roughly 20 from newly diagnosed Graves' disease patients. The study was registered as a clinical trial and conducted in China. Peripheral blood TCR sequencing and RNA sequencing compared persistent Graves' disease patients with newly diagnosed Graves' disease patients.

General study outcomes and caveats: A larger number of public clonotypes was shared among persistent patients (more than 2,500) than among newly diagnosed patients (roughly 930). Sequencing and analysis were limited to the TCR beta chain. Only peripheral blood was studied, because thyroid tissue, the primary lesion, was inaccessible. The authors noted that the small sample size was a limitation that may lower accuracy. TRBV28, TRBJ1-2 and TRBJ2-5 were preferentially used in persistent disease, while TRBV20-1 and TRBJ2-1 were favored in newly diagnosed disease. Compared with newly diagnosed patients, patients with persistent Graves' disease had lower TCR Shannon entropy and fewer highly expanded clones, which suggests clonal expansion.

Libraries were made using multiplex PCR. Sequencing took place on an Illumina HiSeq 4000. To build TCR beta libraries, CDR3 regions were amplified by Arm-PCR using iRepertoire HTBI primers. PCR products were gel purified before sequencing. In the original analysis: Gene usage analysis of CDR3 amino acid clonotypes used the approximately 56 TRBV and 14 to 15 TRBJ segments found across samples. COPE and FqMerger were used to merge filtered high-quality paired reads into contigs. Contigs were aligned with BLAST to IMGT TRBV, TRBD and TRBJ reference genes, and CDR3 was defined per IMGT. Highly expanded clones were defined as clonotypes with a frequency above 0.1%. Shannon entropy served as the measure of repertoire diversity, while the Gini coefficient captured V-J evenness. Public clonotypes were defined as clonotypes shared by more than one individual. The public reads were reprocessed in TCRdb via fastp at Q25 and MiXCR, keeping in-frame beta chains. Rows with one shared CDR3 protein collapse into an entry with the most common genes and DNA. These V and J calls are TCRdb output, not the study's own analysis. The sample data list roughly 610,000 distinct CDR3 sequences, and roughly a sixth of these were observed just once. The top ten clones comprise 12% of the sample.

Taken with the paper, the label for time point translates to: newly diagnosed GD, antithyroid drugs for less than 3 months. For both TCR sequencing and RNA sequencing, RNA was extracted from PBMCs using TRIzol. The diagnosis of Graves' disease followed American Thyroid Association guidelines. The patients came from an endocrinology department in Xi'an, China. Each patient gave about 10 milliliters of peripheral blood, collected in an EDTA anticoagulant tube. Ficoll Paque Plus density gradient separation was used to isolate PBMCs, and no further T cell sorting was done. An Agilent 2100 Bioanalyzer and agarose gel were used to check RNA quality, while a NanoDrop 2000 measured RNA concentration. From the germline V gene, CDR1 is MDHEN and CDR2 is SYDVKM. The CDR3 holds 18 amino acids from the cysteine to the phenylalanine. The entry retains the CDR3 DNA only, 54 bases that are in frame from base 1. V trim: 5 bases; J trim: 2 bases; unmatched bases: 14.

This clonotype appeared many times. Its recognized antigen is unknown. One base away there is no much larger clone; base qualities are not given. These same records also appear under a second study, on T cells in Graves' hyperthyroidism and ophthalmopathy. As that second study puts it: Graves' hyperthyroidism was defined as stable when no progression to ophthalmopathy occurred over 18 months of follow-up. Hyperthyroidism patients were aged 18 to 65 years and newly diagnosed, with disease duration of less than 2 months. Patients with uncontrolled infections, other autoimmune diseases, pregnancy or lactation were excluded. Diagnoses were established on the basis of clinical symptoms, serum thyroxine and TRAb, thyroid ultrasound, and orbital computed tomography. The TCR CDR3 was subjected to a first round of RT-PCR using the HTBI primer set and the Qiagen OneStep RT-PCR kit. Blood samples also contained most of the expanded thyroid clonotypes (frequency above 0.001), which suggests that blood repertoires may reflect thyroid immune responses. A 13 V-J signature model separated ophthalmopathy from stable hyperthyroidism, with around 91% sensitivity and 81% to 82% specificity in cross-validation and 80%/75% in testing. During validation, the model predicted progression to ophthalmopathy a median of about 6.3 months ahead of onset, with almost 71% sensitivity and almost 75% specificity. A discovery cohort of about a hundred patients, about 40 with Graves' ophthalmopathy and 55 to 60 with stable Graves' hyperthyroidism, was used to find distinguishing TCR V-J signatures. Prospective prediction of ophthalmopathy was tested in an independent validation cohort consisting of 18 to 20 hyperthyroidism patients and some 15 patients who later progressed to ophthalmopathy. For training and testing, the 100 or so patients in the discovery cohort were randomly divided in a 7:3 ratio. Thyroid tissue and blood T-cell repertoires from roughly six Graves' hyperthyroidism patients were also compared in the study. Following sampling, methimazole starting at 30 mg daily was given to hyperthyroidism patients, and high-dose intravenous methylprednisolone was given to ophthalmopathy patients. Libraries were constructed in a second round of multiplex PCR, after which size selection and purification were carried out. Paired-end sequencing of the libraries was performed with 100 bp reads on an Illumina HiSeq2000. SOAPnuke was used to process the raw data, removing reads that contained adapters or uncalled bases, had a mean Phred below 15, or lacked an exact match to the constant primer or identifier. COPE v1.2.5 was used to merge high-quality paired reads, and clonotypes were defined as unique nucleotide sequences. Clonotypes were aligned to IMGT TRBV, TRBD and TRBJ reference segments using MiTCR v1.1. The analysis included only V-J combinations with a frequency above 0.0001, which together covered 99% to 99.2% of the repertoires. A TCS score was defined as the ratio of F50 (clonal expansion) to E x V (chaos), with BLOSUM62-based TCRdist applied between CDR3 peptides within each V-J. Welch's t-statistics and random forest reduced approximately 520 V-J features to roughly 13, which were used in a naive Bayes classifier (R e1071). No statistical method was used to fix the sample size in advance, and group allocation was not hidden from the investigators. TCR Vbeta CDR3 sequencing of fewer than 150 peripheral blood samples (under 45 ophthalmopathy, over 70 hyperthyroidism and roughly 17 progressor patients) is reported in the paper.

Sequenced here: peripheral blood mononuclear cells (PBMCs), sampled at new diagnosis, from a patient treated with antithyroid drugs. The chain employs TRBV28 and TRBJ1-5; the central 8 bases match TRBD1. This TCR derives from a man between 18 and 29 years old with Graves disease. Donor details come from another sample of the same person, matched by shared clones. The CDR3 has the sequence CASSPIWGQAQGNQPQHF. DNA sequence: TGTGCCAGCAGTCCAATATGGGGACAGGCACAGGGCAATCAGCCCCAGCATTTT.